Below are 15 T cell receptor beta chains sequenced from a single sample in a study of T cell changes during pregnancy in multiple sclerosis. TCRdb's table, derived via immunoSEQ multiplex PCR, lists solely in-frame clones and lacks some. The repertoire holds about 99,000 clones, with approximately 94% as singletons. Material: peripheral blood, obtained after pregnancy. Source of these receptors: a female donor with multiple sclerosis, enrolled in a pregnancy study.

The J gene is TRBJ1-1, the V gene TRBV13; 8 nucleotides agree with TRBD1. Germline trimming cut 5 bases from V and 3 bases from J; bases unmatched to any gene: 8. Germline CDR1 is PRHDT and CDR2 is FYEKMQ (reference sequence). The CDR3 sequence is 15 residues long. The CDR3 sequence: CASSHGQGRYTEAFF. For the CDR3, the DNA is TGTGCCAGCAGCCACGGACAGGGCAGGTACACTGAAGCTTTCTTT.

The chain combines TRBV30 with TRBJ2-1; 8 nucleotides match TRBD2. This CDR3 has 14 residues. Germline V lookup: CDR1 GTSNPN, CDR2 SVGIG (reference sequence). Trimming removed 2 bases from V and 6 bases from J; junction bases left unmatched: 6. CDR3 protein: CAWSRSGSVNEQFF. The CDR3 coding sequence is TGTGCCTGGAGTAGGAGCGGGAGTGTCAATGAGCAGTTCTTC.

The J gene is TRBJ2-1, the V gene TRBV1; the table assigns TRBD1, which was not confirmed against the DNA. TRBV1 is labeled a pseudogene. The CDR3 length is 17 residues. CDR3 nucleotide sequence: TGCACCAGCAGCCGAACCGGGACAGCGGCCTACATTGGTGAGCAGTTCTTC. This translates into CTSSRTGTAAYIGEQFF.

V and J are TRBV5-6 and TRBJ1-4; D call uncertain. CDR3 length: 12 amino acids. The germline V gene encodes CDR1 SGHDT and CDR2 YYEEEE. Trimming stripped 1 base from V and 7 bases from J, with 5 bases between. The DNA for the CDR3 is TGTGCCAGCAGCTTGTCTTCTGAAAAACTGTTTTTT. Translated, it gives CASSLSSEKLFF. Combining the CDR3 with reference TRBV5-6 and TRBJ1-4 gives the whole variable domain DAGVTQSPTHLIKTRGQQVTLRCSPKSGHDTVSWYQQALGQGPQFIFQYYEEEERQRGNFPDRFSGHQFPNYSSELNVNALLLGDSALYLCASSLSSEKLFFGSGTQLSVL.

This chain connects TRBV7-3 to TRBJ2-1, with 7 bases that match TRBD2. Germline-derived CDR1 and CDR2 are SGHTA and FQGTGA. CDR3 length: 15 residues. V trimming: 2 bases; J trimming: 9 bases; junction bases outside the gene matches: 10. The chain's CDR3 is CASSLSGVRGSEQFF. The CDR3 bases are TGTGCCAGCAGCTTATCGGGCGTGCGGGGGAGTGAGCAGTTCTTC.

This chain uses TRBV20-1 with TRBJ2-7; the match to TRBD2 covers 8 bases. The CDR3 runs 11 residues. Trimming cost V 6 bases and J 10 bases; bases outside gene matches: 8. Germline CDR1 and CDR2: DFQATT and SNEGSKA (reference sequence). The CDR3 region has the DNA TGCAGTGCCCCAGCGCGGACTAGCCAGTACTTC. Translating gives CSAPARTSQYF.

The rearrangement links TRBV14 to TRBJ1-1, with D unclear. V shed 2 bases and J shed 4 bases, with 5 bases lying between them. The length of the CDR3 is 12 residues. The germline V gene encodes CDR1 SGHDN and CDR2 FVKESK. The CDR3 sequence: CASSQKRTEAFF. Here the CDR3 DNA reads TGTGCCAGCAGCCAAAAGCGCACTGAAGCTTTCTTT.

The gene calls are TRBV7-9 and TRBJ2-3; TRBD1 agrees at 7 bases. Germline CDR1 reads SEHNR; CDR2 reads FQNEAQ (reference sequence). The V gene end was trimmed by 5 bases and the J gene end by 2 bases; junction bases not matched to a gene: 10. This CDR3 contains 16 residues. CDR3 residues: CASSVNRGAATDTQYF. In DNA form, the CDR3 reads TGTGCCAGCAGCGTAAACAGGGGCGCGGCCACAGATACGCAGTATTTT.

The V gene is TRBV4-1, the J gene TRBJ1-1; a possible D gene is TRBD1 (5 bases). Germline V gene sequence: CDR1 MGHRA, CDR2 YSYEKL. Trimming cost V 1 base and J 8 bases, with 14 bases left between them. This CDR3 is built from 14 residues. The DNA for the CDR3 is TGCGCCAGCAGCCAAGTTCGCGGGGCCGTAGAAGCTTTCTTT. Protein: CASSQVRGAVEAFF.

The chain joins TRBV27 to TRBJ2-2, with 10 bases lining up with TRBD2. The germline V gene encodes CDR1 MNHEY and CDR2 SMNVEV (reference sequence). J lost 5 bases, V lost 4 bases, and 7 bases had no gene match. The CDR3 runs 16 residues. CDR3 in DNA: TGTGCCAGCAGTTCCGCCAGCGGGAGGGGGACCGGGGAGCTGTTTTTT. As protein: CASSSASGRGTGELFF.

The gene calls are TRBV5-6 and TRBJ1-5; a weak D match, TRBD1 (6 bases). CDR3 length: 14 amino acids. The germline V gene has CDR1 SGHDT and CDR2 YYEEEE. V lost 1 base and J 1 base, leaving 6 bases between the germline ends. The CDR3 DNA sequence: TGTGCCAGCAGCTTGACAGGGAGCAATCAGCCCCAGCATTTT. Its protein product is CASSLTGSNQPQHF. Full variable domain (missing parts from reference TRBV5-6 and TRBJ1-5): DAGVTQSPTHLIKTRGQQVTLRCSPKSGHDTVSWYQQALGQGPQFIFQYYEEEERQRGNFPDRFSGHQFPNYSSELNVNALLLGDSALYLCASSLTGSNQPQHFGDGTRLSIL.

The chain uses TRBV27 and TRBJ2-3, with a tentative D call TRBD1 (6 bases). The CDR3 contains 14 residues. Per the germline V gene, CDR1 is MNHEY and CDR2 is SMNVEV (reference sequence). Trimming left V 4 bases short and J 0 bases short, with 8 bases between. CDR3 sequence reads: CASSSDRSTDTQYF. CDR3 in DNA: TGTGCCAGCAGTTCTGACAGGAGCACAGATACGCAGTATTTT.

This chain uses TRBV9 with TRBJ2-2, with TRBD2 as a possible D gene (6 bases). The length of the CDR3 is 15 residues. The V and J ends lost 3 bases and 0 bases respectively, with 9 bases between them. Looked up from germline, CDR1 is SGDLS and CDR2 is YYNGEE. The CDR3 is CASSEGGTNTGELFF. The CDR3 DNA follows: TGTGCCAGCAGCGAGGGCGGGACGAACACCGGGGAGCTGTTTTTT.

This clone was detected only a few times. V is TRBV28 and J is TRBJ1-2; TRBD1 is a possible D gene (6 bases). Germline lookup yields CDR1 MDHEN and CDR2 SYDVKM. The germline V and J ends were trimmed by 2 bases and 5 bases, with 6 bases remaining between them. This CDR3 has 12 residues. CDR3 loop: CASSLQGYGYTF. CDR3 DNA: TGTGCCAGCAGTTTACAGGGGTATGGCTACACCTTC.

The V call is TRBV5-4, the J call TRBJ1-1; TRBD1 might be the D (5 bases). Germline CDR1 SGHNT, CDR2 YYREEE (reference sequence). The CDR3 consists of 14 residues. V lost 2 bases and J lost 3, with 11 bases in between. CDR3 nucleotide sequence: TGTGCCAGCAGCTTCTGGGGGGGGGACACTGAAGCTTTCTTT. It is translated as CASSFWGGDTEAFF.